Following are 30 T cell receptor beta chains from one sample sequenced in a study of T-cell memory formation after mild COVID-19. TCRdb reprocessed the 5' RACE reads via MiXCR and lists one record per CDR3 protein. The data contain roughly 200,000 distinct CDR3 sequences, 18% of them seen just once; the ten biggest clones take up 2% to 2.5%. Input material: PBMCs or a T cell subset sorted from them (not recorded which). The receptors stem from an adult woman who had mild COVID-19 (a few samples of this study predate the infection). Cell type and time point are not known.

The rearrangement joins TRBV12-3 or TRBV12-4 to TRBJ1-2; TRBD1 aligns across 7 bases. This CDR3 is built from 13 residues. Losses at the gene ends were 3 bases for V and 6 bases for J; bases not matched to a gene: 4. The CDR3 nucleotides are TGTGCCAGCAGTTTCGGCAGGGGGAATGGCTACACCTTC. Translated: CASSFGRGNGYTF.

This clonotype was counted at least ten times. V and J are TRBV5-1 and TRBJ1-1, with TRBD1 matching over 10 bases. Germline CDR1 SGHRS, CDR2 YFSETQ. This CDR3 has 15 amino acids. Unmatched junction bases numbered 4, after V lost 4 bases and J lost 1 base. The CDR3 sequence: CASSLRTGGNTEAFF. The CDR3 coding sequence is TGCGCCAGCAGCCTCCGGACAGGGGGGAACACTGAAGCTTTCTTT. The full variable domain, its missing parts supplied by reference TRBV5-1 and TRBJ1-1, is KAGVTQTPRYLIKTRGQQVTLSCSPISGHRSVSWYQQTPGQGLQFLFEYFSETQRNKGNFPGRFSGRQFSNSRSEMNVSTLELGDSALYLCASSLRTGGNTEAFFGQGTRLTVV.

The chain is built from TRBV24-1 and TRBJ2-1; D perhaps matches TRBD1 (6 bases). With 0 bases removed from V and 7 bases from J, the gap between germline ends came to 18 bases. Germline assignment: CDR1 KGHDR and CDR2 SFDVKD. The CDR3 runs to 17 residues. CDR3 sequence reads: CATSDLPTGPCRNEQFF. DNA for the CDR3: TGTGCCACCAGTGATTTGCCGACAGGTCCCTGTAGGAATGAGCAGTTCTTC.

To note about this clonotype: One end of the junction varies from germline; a read error may be responsible. The chain recombines TRBV20-1 with TRBJ2-7, with D maybe TRBD2 (5 bases). Germline-derived CDR1 and CDR2 are DFQATT and SNEGSKA (reference sequence). The CDR3 runs to 15 residues. The CDR3 DNA is TGCAGTGCTAGGCATACCGGGATCCGCCTCTACGAGCATTACTTC. This translates into CSARHTGIRLYEHYF.

This clonotype has more than one count but fewer than ten. V and J are TRBV5-1 and TRBJ2-1; D perhaps matches TRBD2 (6 bases). Trimming left V 0 bases short and J 5 bases short, with 12 bases between. CDR1 SGHRS and CDR2 YFSETQ come from the germline V gene. This CDR3 is built from 15 residues. The CDR3 DNA reads TGCGCCAGCAGCTTGGTAGTTAGCGGAAACAATGAGCAGTTCTTC. It yields the protein CASSLVVSGNNEQFF.

This clonotype has a handful of counts. The chain uses TRBV5-1 and TRBJ2-6, with a possible D match to TRBD1 (6 bases). The CDR3 has 15 amino acids. In germline, CDR1 is SGHRS, CDR2 YFSETQ. V was pared by 4 bases and J by 4 bases, with 12 bases between. CDR3 protein: CASSVQGRGANVLTF. The CDR3 DNA is TGCGCCAGCAGCGTTCAGGGGAGAGGGGCCAACGTCCTGACTTTC.

V and J are TRBV10-3 and TRBJ2-7, with TRBD2 matching 7 bases. The CDR3 contains 16 residues. V was pared by 4 bases and J by 3 bases, with 12 bases of the junction left unmatched. The germline gives CDR1 ENHRY, CDR2 SYGVKD. The CDR3 DNA reads TGTGCCATCAGTGGTAAGCGGGATGGCTCTGTCTACGAGCAGTACTTC. Amino acids: CAISGKRDGSVYEQYF.

This chain links TRBV5-6 with TRBJ2-7, with 7 bases that match TRBD2. Germline CDR1 and CDR2: SGHDT and YYEEEE. CDR3 size: 16 residues. V shed 4 bases and J 7 bases; nucleotides not matched to a gene: 17. CDR3 coding DNA: TGTGCCAGCAGCACCAGATCACTAGCGAAGTCTGGAGAGCAGTACTTC. Encoded protein: CASSTRSLAKSGEQYF.

Many counts were recorded for this clonotype. The DNA for the CDR3 is TGTGCCAGCAGCTACAGCAGTTTTAGCACAGATACGCAGTATTTT. This sequence encodes CASSYSSFSTDTQYF. The chain joins TRBV9 to TRBJ2-3; D is uncertain. This CDR3 contains 15 residues. Germline CDR1 is SGDLS and CDR2 is YYNGEE. Trimming pared 4 bases from V and 0 bases from J, leaving 12 bases between.

This chain uses TRBV20-1 with TRBJ1-4; D perhaps matches TRBD1 (5 bases). Germline V gene lookup returns CDR1 DFQATT and CDR2 SNEGSKA (reference sequence). The CDR3 sequence is 13 residues long. V was trimmed by 5 bases and J by 4 bases, leaving 11 bases between them. CDR3 nucleotides: TGCAGTGCTGAAGACAGAAATAATGAAAAACTGTTTTTT. As protein: CSAEDRNNEKLFF.

There are a few counts of this clonotype. The gene calls are TRBV2 and TRBJ1-5; maybe TRBD1 (6 bases). Trimming took 7 bases from V and 0 from J, leaving 13 bases between them. This CDR3 contains 15 residues. Germline CDR1 and CDR2: SNHLY and FYNNEI. The CDR3 DNA is TGTGCCAGCAAACCGGACAGACATAGCAATCAGCCCCAGCATTTT. It is translated as CASKPDRHSNQPQHF.

This clonotype was detected a few times. The rearrangement joins TRBV5-1 to TRBJ2-1; the D gene could be TRBD1 or TRBD2 (5 bases each). Germline V gene data show CDR1 as SGHRS and CDR2 as YFSETQ. The V and J ends lost 0 bases and 3 bases respectively, with 10 bases between them. The CDR3 spans 15 residues. CDR3 residues: CASSLARDGYNEQFF. DNA of the CDR3: TGCGCCAGCAGCTTGGCACGGGACGGCTACAATGAGCAGTTCTTC. Using reference TRBV5-1 and TRBJ2-1 for the parts outside the CDR3, the full variable domain is KAGVTQTPRYLIKTRGQQVTLSCSPISGHRSVSWYQQTPGQGLQFLFEYFSETQRNKGNFPGRFSGRQFSNSRSEMNVSTLELGDSALYLCASSLARDGYNEQFFGPGTRLTVL.

This rearrangement joins TRBV18 to TRBJ2-1, with a tentative D call TRBD2 (5 bases). Trimming removed 5 bases from V and 6 bases from J, with 11 bases in between. Per germline, CDR1 KGHSH and CDR2 LQKENI. This CDR3 contains 13 residues. The CDR3 loop reads CASSFSGSNEQFF. DNA for the CDR3: TGTGCCAGCTCATTTTCGGGGTCCAATGAGCAGTTCTTC.

This clonotype was picked up a small number of times. This rearrangement joins TRBV20-1 to TRBJ1-2, with D perhaps TRBD1 (5 bases). V dropped 6 bases and J dropped 4 bases, with 12 bases sitting between them. The germline V gene encodes CDR1 DFQATT and CDR2 SNEGSKA (reference sequence). The CDR3 has 12 residues. The CDR3 sequence is CSAPRGTYGYTF. The CDR3 DNA is TGCAGTGCGCCCCGGGGGACCTATGGCTACACCTTC.

The rearrangement links TRBV10-3 to TRBJ1-6; perhaps TRBD1 as D (5 bases). Germline V lookup: CDR1 ENHRY, CDR2 SYGVKD. The V and J ends lost 10 bases and 1 base respectively, with 14 bases between them. The CDR3 runs 15 residues. The CDR3 region is CASGLGGSYNSPLHF. The CDR3 DNA reads TGTGCCAGCGGTCTTGGGGGATCCTATAATTCACCCCTCCACTTT.

This clonotype occurred a few times. The rearrangement links TRBV11-3 to TRBJ2-3; weak D call: TRBD2 (6 bases). Looked up from germline, CDR1 is SGHNT and CDR2 is YENEEA. Trimming cost V 1 base and J 5 bases, with 13 bases left between them. The CDR3 loop spans 15 amino acids. CDR3 in DNA: TGTGCCAGCAGCTTAGGGGGGGACGCCCAAGATACGCAGTATTTT. Its protein product is CASSLGGDAQDTQYF.

The chain links TRBV29-1 to TRBJ2-5; D is ambiguous. The CDR3 covers 11 residues. The germline V and J ends were trimmed by 3 bases and 6 bases, with 8 bases remaining between them. Germline V lookup: CDR1 SQVTM, CDR2 ANQGSEA. The CDR3 DNA follows: TGCAGCGTTGATAGGTTTCAGACCCAGTACTTC. Its protein is CSVDRFQTQYF.

In its sample, this clonotype was seen a few times. The chain is built from TRBV12-3 or TRBV12-4 and TRBJ2-2; 8 bases are a match to TRBD1. Unmatched junction bases numbered 11, after V lost 7 bases and J lost 4 bases. The CDR3 is 16 amino acids. CDR3 sequence: CASTFLQGDGTGELFF. The CDR3, as DNA: TGTGCCAGCACCTTTTTACAGGGGGATGGCACCGGGGAGCTGTTTTTT.

The rearrangement joins TRBV10-3 to TRBJ2-3; tentatively, D is TRBD1 (6 bases). This CDR3 has 21 residues. CDR1 and CDR2 from the germline V gene are ENHRY and SYGVKD. Trimming took off 5 bases at V and 4 bases at J, with 34 bases between the two ends. The CDR3: CAISLPPLGTSPRGVPDTQYF. The CDR3 region has the DNA TGTGCCATCAGTTTGCCCCCTCTCGGGACATCCCCCCGGGGTGTTCCAGATACGCAGTATTTT.

This clonotype showed up just a few times. The rearrangement joins TRBV5-1 to TRBJ2-7, with 9 nucleotides matching TRBD1. This CDR3 contains 13 residues. The germline gives CDR1 SGHRS, CDR2 YFSETQ. The V and J ends lost 7 bases and 7 bases, in that order; junction bases with no gene match: 9. This chain's CDR3 is CASSAQGAMEQYF. CDR3 nucleotides: TGCGCCAGCTCGGCACAGGGGGCTATGGAGCAGTACTTC.

The chain carries TRBV11-3 and TRBJ2-1; TRBD2 might be the D (6 bases). V was trimmed by 1 base and J by 3 bases, leaving 16 bases between them. This CDR3 is built from 17 residues. Germline CDR1 SGHNT, CDR2 YENEEA. The CDR3 DNA reads TGTGCCAGCAGCTTAGTCCTTCAGCGGGCATTCTACAATGAGCAGTTCTTC. Translated, it gives CASSLVLQRAFYNEQFF.

The rearrangement joins TRBV2 to TRBJ1-4; D uncertain. Trimming stripped 3 bases from V and 4 bases from J, with 6 bases between. The germline gives CDR1 SNHLY, CDR2 FYNNEI. The CDR3 runs 13 residues. The CDR3 bases are TGTGCCAGCAGTGACAGGTTTAATGAAAAACTGTTTTTT. This gives the protein CASSDRFNEKLFF.

The V and J genes are TRBV2 and TRBJ2-4, with D perhaps matching TRBD2 (5 bases). Germline CDR1 and CDR2: SNHLY and FYNNEI. The CDR3 loop spans 16 amino acids. V lost 7 bases and J 9 bases, leaving 25 bases between the germline ends. CDR3 protein: CASNQWALREFAIQYF. The CDR3 DNA sequence: TGTGCCAGCAACCAATGGGCCCTTAGGGAGTTTGCCATTCAGTACTTC.

This clonotype was seen only a few times. This chain connects TRBV5-6 to TRBJ2-4, with D unclear. With 3 bases removed from V and 1 base from J, the gap between germline ends came to 8 bases. Germline loops: CDR1 SGHDT, CDR2 YYEEEE. The CDR3 covers 14 residues. The CDR3 nucleotides are TGTGCCAGCAGCTCGTACAAGGCCAAAAACATTCAGTACTTC. This encodes CASSSYKAKNIQYF.

This clonotype was detected ten times or more. The chain combines TRBV7-9 with TRBJ2-3; 9 bases map to TRBD2. CDR3 length: 15 residues. Germline V lookup: CDR1 SEHNR, CDR2 FQNEAQ (reference sequence). With 8 bases clipped from V and 0 bases from J, the junction kept 6 bases outside the gene matches. The DNA of the CDR3 is TGTGCCAGCGGTCTAGCGGGGCCCAGCACAGATACGCAGTATTTT. Encoded protein: CASGLAGPSTDTQYF. Full variable domain (missing parts from reference TRBV7-9 and TRBJ2-3): DTGVSQNPRHKITKRGQNVTFRCDPISEHNRLYWYRQTLGQGPEFLTYFQNEAQLEKSRLLSDRFSAERPKGSFSTLEIQRTEQGDSAMYLCASGLAGPSTDTQYFGPGTRLTVL.

This clonotype came up a few times. J is TRBJ2-2 and V is TRBV7-2; no firm D call. Trimming left V 2 bases short and J 8 bases short, with 3 bases between. This CDR3 spans 11 amino acids. Germline V gene data show CDR1 as SGHTA and CDR2 as FQGNSA. The CDR3 sequence is CASSLYGELFF. CDR3 nucleotide sequence: TGTGCCAGCAGCTTATATGGGGAGCTGTTTTTT. Together with reference TRBV7-2 and TRBJ2-2, the CDR3 gives the full variable domain: GAGVSQSPSNKVTEKGKDVELRCDPISGHTALYWYRQSLGQGLEFLIYFQGNSAPDKSGLPSDRFSAERTGGSVSTLTIQRTQQEDSAVYLCASSLYGELFFGEGSRLTVL.

This clonotype was recorded many times. The chain has TRBV5-5 and TRBJ2-1, with 10 bases aligning to TRBD2. This CDR3 has 16 amino acids. Germline CDR1 SGHKS, CDR2 YYEKEE (reference sequence). The V segment lost 0 bases and the J segment 9 bases; nucleotides outside the gene matches: 9. In DNA form, the CDR3 reads TGTGCCAGCAGCTTGGATCTAGCGGGAGTTCTTGGTGAGCAGTTCTTC. This encodes CASSLDLAGVLGEQFF. The variable domain in full, completed from reference TRBV5-5 and TRBJ2-1, reads DAGVTQSPTHLIKTRGQQVTLRCSPISGHKSVSWYQQVLGQGPQFIFQYYEKEERGRGNFPDRFSARQFPNYSSELNVNALLLGDSALYLCASSLDLAGVLGEQFFGPGTRLTVL.

This rearrangement joins TRBV5-1 to TRBJ1-1; possible D gene TRBD1, 6 bases. The CDR3 spans 11 residues. The V and J ends lost 7 bases and 11 bases respectively, with 15 bases between them. Germline CDR1 SGHRS, CDR2 YFSETQ. The CDR3 DNA sequence: TGCGCCAGCGGAGAACAGGGAGAGGCTTTCTTT. Translating gives CASGEQGEAFF.

This clonotype was counted between two and nine times. This chain links TRBV2 with TRBJ2-7; a possible D gene is TRBD2 (6 bases). The V end lost 6 bases, the J end lost 0 bases, and 18 bases lay between the germline ends. CDR3 length: 16 amino acids. Looked up from germline, CDR1 is SNHLY and CDR2 is FYNNEI. In DNA, the CDR3 is TGTGCCAGCAGCGCCCTAGCTGGAGGGAGCTCCTACGAGCAGTACTTC. Amino acid sequence: CASSALAGGSSYEQYF.

This clonotype was seen more than once but under ten times. The chain carries TRBV7-9 and TRBJ1-4, with D possibly being TRBD1 (6 bases). Germline CDR1 SEHNR, CDR2 FQNEAQ (reference sequence). V was cut by 4 bases and J by 6 bases, with 21 bases left in between. This CDR3 region has 17 residues. CDR3 nucleotide sequence: TGTGCCAGCAGCTCCCGGACAGTTTTATACGGGGATGAAAAACTGTTTTTT. It codes for CASSSRTVLYGDEKLFF.